This T cell receptor beta chain was observed in a study of T cell changes during pregnancy in multiple sclerosis. Using immunoSEQ multiplex PCR, the repertoire was profiled, and TCRdb retains in-frame clones only, with some absent. This sample carries almost 25,000 clones, 88% of them seen once, and the ten largest clones take around 0.7%. Germline values: CDR1 SGHTA, CDR2 FQGNSA. This CDR3 region has 18 residues. V lost 4 bases and J lost 4; bases outside the gene matches: 15. The chain recombines TRBV7-2 with TRBJ2-5; 10 bases align to TRBD2. The TCR sequence derives from a female donor in good health, enrolled as a control in a pregnancy study. The starting material was CD4+ T cells from peripheral blood mononuclear cells, obtained in the first trimester of pregnancy. In nucleotides, the CDR3 is TGTGCCAGCAGCTGGACGCTAGCGGGAGCCGCCGGGGGAGAGACCCAGTACTTC. Protein sequence: CASSWTLAGAAGGETQYF.